This record looks at one T cell receptor beta chain sequence and its context. Its antigen is as yet unknown. This CDR3 is built from 13 residues. Per the germline V gene, CDR1 is ENHRY and CDR2 is SYGVKD. V dropped 7 bases and J dropped 4 bases, with 13 bases sitting between them. The sample is drawn from a study of T cell responses to AZD1222 COVID-19 vaccine. Study observations and caveats: The reported proportion of spike-specific TCRs targeting unmutated variant regions was nearly half.

Here immunoSEQ multiplex PCR was the method, and the copy in TCRdb shows in-frame clones only, minus some. The data show roughly 200,000 clones, about 90% seen once. This TCR came from an adult in good health. The rearrangement uses TRBV10-3 and TRBJ1-1; a weak D match, TRBD1 (5 bases). The specimen was peripheral blood, collected on day 0 of AZD1222 vaccination. The CDR3: CAIKAGSGTEAFF. CDR3 sequence (DNA): TGTGCCATCAAGGCAGGGAGCGGCACTGAAGCTTTCTTT.